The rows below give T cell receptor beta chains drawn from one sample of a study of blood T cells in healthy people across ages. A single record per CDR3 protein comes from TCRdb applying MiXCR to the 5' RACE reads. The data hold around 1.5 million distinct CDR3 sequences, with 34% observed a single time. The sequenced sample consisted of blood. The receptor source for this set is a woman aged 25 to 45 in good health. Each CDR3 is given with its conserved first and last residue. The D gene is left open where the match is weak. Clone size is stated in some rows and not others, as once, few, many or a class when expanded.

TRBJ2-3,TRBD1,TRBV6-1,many,TGTGCCAGCAACCCCGGGACAGGGCTACCCCGGACAGATACGCAGTATTTT,CASNPGTGLPRTDTQYF
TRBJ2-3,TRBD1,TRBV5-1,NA,TGCGCCAGCAGCTTGGTACAGGGGGCCGTAGATACGCAGTATTTT,CASSLVQGAVDTQYF
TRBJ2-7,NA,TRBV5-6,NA,TGTGCCAGCAGCTGGGCTGCCACAATCTACGAGCAGTACTTC,CASSWAATIYEQYF
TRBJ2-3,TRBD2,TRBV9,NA,TGTGCCAGCAGCTCGAGCGGGGTTTGGGGCGATACGCAGTATTTT,CASSSSGVWGDTQYF
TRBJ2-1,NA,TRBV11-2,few,TGTGCCAGCAGCTTAGTCCCAGGCGTAGGTGAGCAGTTCTTC,CASSLVPGVGEQFF
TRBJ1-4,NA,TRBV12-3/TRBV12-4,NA,TGTGCCAGCAGCTTGATCGACAGTGGTACGGCAACTAATGAAAAACTGTTTTTT,CASSLIDSGTATNEKLFF
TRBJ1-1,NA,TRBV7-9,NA,TGTGCCAGCAGCCGGCCGGGAAAGGCTTACACTGAAGCTTTCTTT,CASSRPGKAYTEAFF
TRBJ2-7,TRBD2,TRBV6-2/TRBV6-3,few,TGTGCCAGCAGTCTCCGCTCGACTAGCGGTTCCTACGAGCAGTACTTC,CASSLRSTSGSYEQYF
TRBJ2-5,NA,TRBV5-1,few,TGCGCCAGCAGCATACAGGACAGTAGGCAAGAGACCCAGTACTTC,CASSIQDSRQETQYF
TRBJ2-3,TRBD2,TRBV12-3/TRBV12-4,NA,TGTGCCAGCCGGGATACGCCGGGACTAGCGGCAGATACGCAGTATTTT,CASRDTPGLAADTQYF
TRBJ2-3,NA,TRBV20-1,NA,TGCAGTGCTGCGACAGATTCGTCCACAGATACGCAGTATTTT,CSAATDSSTDTQYF
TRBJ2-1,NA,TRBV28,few,TGTGCCAGCAGTCATCCAACCTTCCGGCGGGTTCAAAATAGGTACAATGAGCAGTTCTTC,CASSHPTFRRVQNRYNEQFF
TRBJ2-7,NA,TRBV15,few,TGTGCCACCAGCGGGTCTACCCCACACGAGCAGTACTTC,CATSGSTPHEQYF
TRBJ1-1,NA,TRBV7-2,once,TGTGCCAGCAGCTCAGGTTGGATGGCTGAAGCTTTCTTT,CASSSGWMAEAFF
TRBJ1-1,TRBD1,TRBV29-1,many,TGCAGCGTTGCTTCTCAGGGGGCGAACACTGAAGCTTTCTTT,CSVASQGANTEAFF
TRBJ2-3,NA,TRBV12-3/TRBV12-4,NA,TGTGCCAGCAGTTTATCTACCGGGGCGGTGAGCACAGATACGCAGTATTTT,CASSLSTGAVSTDTQYF
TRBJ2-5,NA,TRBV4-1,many,TGCGCCAGCAGCCAAGGTAAAGGGCGAGGTGGAGAGACCCAGTACTTC,CASSQGKGRGGETQYF
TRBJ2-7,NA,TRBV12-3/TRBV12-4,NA,TGTGCCAGCAGTTTACGGCAGGGTTCCGCCTACGAGCAGTACTTC,CASSLRQGSAYEQYF
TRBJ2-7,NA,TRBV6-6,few,TGTGCCAGCAGTCGCGCAGACTCCTACGAGCAGTACTTC,CASSRADSYEQYF
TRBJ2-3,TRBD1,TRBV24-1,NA,TGTGCCACCAGTGACGAACAGGGGGCGGCAGATACGCAGTATTTT,CATSDEQGAADTQYF
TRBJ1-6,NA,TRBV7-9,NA,TGTGCCAGCAGCTCCTGGACCGATTTACCCCTCCACTTT,CASSSWTDLPLHF
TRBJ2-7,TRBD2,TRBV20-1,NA,TGCAGTGCTAGAGTAGCGGGATCGAGGGAGCAGTACTTC,CSARVAGSREQYF
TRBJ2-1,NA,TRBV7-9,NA,TGTGCCTGCAGCTCCTCGGGACTGGTCTACAATGAGCAGTTCTTC,CACSSSGLVYNEQFF
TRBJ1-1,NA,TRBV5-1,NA,TGCGCCAGCAGCATGACAGATTACACTGAAGCTTTCTTT,CASSMTDYTEAFF
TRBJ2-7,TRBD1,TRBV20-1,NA,TGCAGTGCTAGCTCCGCCGGGACAGGGGGCGGCGAGCAGTACTTC,CSASSAGTGGGEQYF
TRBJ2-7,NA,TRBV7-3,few,TGTGCCAGCATCCTCCTGAGGGAGCTCGGCGAGCAGTACTTC,CASILLRELGEQYF
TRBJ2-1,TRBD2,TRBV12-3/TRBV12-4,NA,TGTGCCAGCAGTTTGGAGCGGGATGTCGAAAACGATGAGCAGTTCTTC,CASSLERDVENDEQFF
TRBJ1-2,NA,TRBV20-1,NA,TGCAGTGCTAGAGATGAAACGTCGAAAGGCTACACCTTC,CSARDETSKGYTF
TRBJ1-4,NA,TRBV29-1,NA,TGCAGCGCTGGCCCACGGGATGAAAAACTGTTTTTT,CSAGPRDEKLFF
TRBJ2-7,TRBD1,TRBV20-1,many,TGCAGTGCTGACTGGCAGGGGGCGCGAAACGAGCAGTACTTC,CSADWQGARNEQYF
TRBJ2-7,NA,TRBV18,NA,TGTGCCAGCTCACCACAGGCCCGGACCTACGAGCAGTACTTC,CASSPQARTYEQYF
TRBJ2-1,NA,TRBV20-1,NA,TGCAGTGCTAGCGGGAAGTCCTACAATGAGCAGTTCTTC,CSASGKSYNEQFF
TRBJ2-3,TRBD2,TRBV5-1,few,TGCGCCAGCAGCTTGGCAAATCGGCGGGGGGGTTTTCCAGATACGCAGTATTTT,CASSLANRRGGFPDTQYF
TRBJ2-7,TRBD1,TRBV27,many,TGTGCCAGCAGCGGACAGGGTTTCAACGAGCAGTACTTC,CASSGQGFNEQYF
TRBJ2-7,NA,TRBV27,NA,TGTGCCAGCAGTTCCTCGCCGGGTGGGCCCTACGAGCAGTACTTC,CASSSSPGGPYEQYF
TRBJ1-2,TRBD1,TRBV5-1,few,TGCGCCAGCAGCTACGGACAGGGGGGCCAACTAGGCTACACCTTC,CASSYGQGGQLGYTF
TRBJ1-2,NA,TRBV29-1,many,TGCAGCGTTGGCTCCGAGGGCTACACCTTC,CSVGSEGYTF
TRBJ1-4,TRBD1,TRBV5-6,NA,TGTGCCAGCAGCGCGCAGGGGGCGTTTAATGAAAAACTGTTTTTT,CASSAQGAFNEKLFF
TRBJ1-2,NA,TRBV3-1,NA,TGTGCCAGCAGCCAAGATCGGAAGGGCTACACCTTC,CASSQDRKGYTF
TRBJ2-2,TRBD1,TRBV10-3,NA,TGCGCCATCAGGATGGACAGGTATCGCACCGGGGAGCTGTTTTTT,CAIRMDRYRTGELFF
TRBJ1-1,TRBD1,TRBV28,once,TGTGCCAGCAGCTCGAATCGGGACAGGTGGAACACTGAAGCTTTCTTT,CASSSNRDRWNTEAFF
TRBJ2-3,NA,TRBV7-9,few,TGTGCCAGCAGCGACCGGGCCAGCCAGACAGATACGCAGTATTTT,CASSDRASQTDTQYF
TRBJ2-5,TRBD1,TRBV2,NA,TGTGCCGGTCGTGGACAGGGCTGGGCCCAGTACTTC,CAGRGQGWAQYF
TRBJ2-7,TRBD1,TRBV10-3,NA,TGTGCCATCAGTAAAGGAGGGACAGGGGGCAACGAGCAGTACTTC,CAISKGGTGGNEQYF
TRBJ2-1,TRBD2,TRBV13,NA,TGTGCCAGCAGCTTAGGTTCGGGCGGACTAGCGGCCTACAATGAGCAGTTCTTC,CASSLGSGGLAAYNEQFF
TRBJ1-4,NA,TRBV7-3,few,TGTGCCAGCAACAAAAGTCCCGAAAAACTGTTTTTT,CASNKSPEKLFF
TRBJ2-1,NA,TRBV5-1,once,TGCGCCAGCAGCTCCGTGTCCCTCTACAATGAGCAGTTCTTC,CASSSVSLYNEQFF
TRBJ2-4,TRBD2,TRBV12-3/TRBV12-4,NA,TGTGCCAGCAGTTTAGGTCGCGGGGGGGTAGCCAAAAACATTCAGTACTTC,CASSLGRGGVAKNIQYF
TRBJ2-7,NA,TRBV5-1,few,TGCGCCAGCAGCCACGAGGGAAACGAGCAGTACTTC,CASSHEGNEQYF
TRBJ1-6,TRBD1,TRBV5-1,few,TGCGCCAGCAGCACTGGACAGGGAAGCTCCTATAATTCACCCCTCCACTTT,CASSTGQGSSYNSPLHF
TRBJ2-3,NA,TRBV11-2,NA,TGTGCCAGCAGCCTACTTACAGGGTCCTTCACAGATACGCAGTATTTT,CASSLLTGSFTDTQYF
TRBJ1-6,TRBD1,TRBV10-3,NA,TGTGCCAGTCGACAGGGAAATTCACCCCTCCACTTT,CASRQGNSPLHF
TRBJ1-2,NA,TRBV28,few,TGTGCCAGCAGTCCACGGGAAGGGGGCTATGGCTACACCTTC,CASSPREGGYGYTF
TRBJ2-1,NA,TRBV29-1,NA,TGCAGCGTTGATACAGGGTACAATGGGCAGTTCTTC,CSVDTGYNGQFF
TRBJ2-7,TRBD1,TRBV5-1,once,TGCGCCAGCAGGGGGGGACAGGACGCCTACGGGCAGTACTTC,CASRGGQDAYGQYF
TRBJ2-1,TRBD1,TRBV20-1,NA,TGCAGTGCCAAGGGGGCCTCAACCTACAATGAGCAGTTCTTC,CSAKGASTYNEQFF
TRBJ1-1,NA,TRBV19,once,TGTGCCAGTTTGGGTTTTCAGAACACTGAAGCTTTCTTT,CASLGFQNTEAFF